What follows are 23 T cell receptor beta chains derived from one specimen sequenced in a study of blood T cell repertoires in COVID-19. The table came from immunoSEQ multiplex PCR; TCRdb's copy has only in-frame clones and leaves some out. The sample lists around 24,000 clones; roughly 80% were seen once. The specimen sequenced was peripheral blood. These receptors originate from a woman aged 80 or older with acute or convalescent COVID-19.

The V and J genes are TRBV9 and TRBJ2-1; a possible D gene is TRBD1 (5 bases). Germline-derived CDR1 and CDR2 are SGDLS and YYNGEE. The germline V and J ends were trimmed by 2 bases and 7 bases, with 13 bases remaining between them. This CDR3 is 14 amino acids long. CDR3 nucleotide sequence: TGTGCCAGCAGCGTTTCCTCAGGGCTAAATGAGCAGTTCTTC. Amino acid sequence: CASSVSSGLNEQFF.

The V gene is TRBV11-3, the J gene TRBJ1-1; D remains unclear. This CDR3 is built from 13 residues. Germline CDR1 SGHNT, CDR2 YENEEA. V lost 5 bases to trimming and J lost 3 bases, with 10 bases between them. Here the CDR3 DNA reads TGTGCCAGCAGCCAACGGGGTGACACTGAAGCTTTCTTT. Amino acid sequence: CASSQRGDTEAFF.

This clone was seen more than once but under ten times. V usage is TRBV7-8 and J usage is TRBJ1-3, with 7 bases lining up with TRBD1. The CDR3 contains 15 residues. Per the germline V gene, CDR1 is SGHVS and CDR2 is FQNEAQ. Trimming cost V 5 bases and J 5 bases; bases outside gene matches: 9. The CDR3 nucleotides are TGTGCCAGCAGCCCCAAGGGGGCGCTCAGAAACACCATATATTTT. The encoded protein is CASSPKGALRNTIYF.

The chain uses TRBV12-3 or TRBV12-4 and TRBJ1-2, with 7 bases lining up with TRBD1. The CDR3 spans 13 residues. V trimming: 6 bases; J trimming: 2 bases; junction bases outside the gene matches: 3. CDR3 residues: CASSQTGNYGYTF. CDR3 nucleotide sequence: TGTGCCAGCAGCCAGACAGGGAACTATGGCTACACCTTC.

The rearrangement uses TRBV7-9 and TRBJ1-1; 8 bases map to TRBD1. CDR1 and CDR2 from the germline V gene are SEHNR and FQNEAQ (reference sequence). The trim removed 7 bases at V and 4 bases at J, leaving 8 bases unmatched. The CDR3 runs to 14 residues. CDR3 amino acids: CASTTQGGITEAFF. The DNA of the CDR3 is TGTGCCAGCACCACACAGGGGGGAATCACTGAAGCTTTCTTT.

This chain's CDR3 is CASQRGGSTYEQYF. The CDR3 nucleotides are TGTGCCAGCCAGCGAGGGGGCTCTACCTACGAGCAGTACTTC. V gene TRBV7-9 combines with J gene TRBJ2-7; TRBD1 aligns across 7 bases. There are 14 residues in the CDR3. V shed 8 bases, J shed 2 bases, and the junction held 9 bases outside the gene matches. Germline loops: CDR1 SEHNR, CDR2 FQNEAQ (reference sequence).

A single count supports this clone. This sequence joins TRBV19 and TRBJ1-1; TRBD1 matches 8 bases. Germline CDR1 LNHDA, CDR2 SQIVND (reference sequence). The junction had 5 bases not matched to a gene; V was cut back by 4 bases and J by 4 bases. The CDR3 totals 14 residues. CDR3 in amino acids: CASSTIDRGTEAFF. CDR3 nucleotide sequence: TGTGCCAGTAGTACCATCGACAGGGGCACTGAAGCTTTCTTT.

The rearrangement links TRBV6-5 to TRBJ2-1; perhaps TRBD2 as D (6 bases). The ends were cut back, 6 bases at V and 6 bases at J, with 9 bases in the middle. Germline V gene lookup returns CDR1 MNHEY and CDR2 SVGAGI. This CDR3 has 12 amino acids. CDR3 DNA sequence: TGTGCCAGCAGGGACTATACCAATGAGCAGTTCTTC. Protein sequence: CASRDYTNEQFF.

The chain recombines TRBV4-3 with TRBJ2-1; 10 bases align to TRBD2. The CDR3 totals 16 residues. Germline values: CDR1 LGHNA, CDR2 YSLEER. J lost 4 bases, V lost 1 base, and 4 bases had no gene match. The CDR3 sequence: CASSQVAGGLYNEQFF. Written as DNA, the CDR3 is TGCGCCAGCAGCCAAGTAGCGGGAGGTCTTTACAATGAGCAGTTCTTC.

The V and J genes are TRBV14 and TRBJ1-1; 7 bases fit TRBD1. Per germline, CDR1 SGHDN and CDR2 FVKESK. Unmatched junction bases numbered 16, after V lost 6 bases and J lost 0 bases. The CDR3 length is 18 residues. This chain's CDR3 is CASRPPGQGVQVNTEAFF. In nucleotides, the CDR3 is TGTGCCAGCAGACCACCCGGGCAGGGGGTTCAAGTGAACACTGAAGCTTTCTTT.

This clone was detected only a few times. The V and J genes are TRBV4-2 and TRBJ1-1; D possibly corresponds to TRBD1 (5 bases). The CDR3 has 15 amino acids. Germline values: CDR1 LGHNA, CDR2 YNFKEQ. V was pared by 4 bases and J by 5 bases, with 17 bases between. The CDR3 spells CASSRPDILGTEAFF. The CDR3 coding sequence is TGTGCCAGCAGCCGACCGGACATCCTTGGGACTGAAGCTTTCTTT.

The V gene is TRBV30, the J gene TRBJ2-2, with D unclear. Germline CDR1 is GTSNPN and CDR2 is SVGIG (reference sequence). V was shortened by 3 bases and J by 2 bases, with 10 bases between the two germline ends. There are 14 residues in the CDR3. The CDR3 coding sequence is TGTGCCTGGAGCGTCGGGTCCAACACCGGGGAGCTGTTTTTT. It yields the protein CAWSVGSNTGELFF.

This sequence joins TRBV30 and TRBJ2-1; D is perhaps TRBD2 (6 bases). Germline lookup yields CDR1 GTSNPN and CDR2 SVGIG (reference sequence). Deletions cut 8 bases from V and 8 bases from J, with 13 bases between. The CDR3 loop spans 11 amino acids. This chain's CDR3 is CARSREDEQFF. CDR3 coding DNA: TGTGCCCGGTCCAGGGAGGATGAGCAGTTCTTC. Based on the CDR3 plus reference TRBV30 and TRBJ2-1, the full variable domain is SQTIHQWPATLVQPVGSPLSLECTVEGTSNPNLYWYRQAAGRGLQLLFYSVGIGQISSEVPQNLSASRPQDRQFILSSKKLLLSDSGFYLCARSREDEQFFGPGTRLTVL.

Worth noting for this clone: One junction end does not reproduce the germline sequence, and a read error may be involved. This sequence joins TRBV6-1 and TRBJ2-7; 7 bases agree with TRBD1. This CDR3 is 14 amino acids long. The germline CDR1 and CDR2 sequences are MNHNS and SASEGT. The CDR3 DNA sequence: TGTGCCAGCGGTGACAACAGGGGCCTCTACGAGCAGTACTTC. Protein product: CASGDNRGLYEQYF.

The chain joins TRBV5-1 to TRBJ1-3; tentatively, D is TRBD1 (5 bases). The length of the CDR3 is 15 residues. Looked up from germline, CDR1 is SGHRS and CDR2 is YFSETQ. Trimming took off 3 bases at V and 0 bases at J, with 10 bases between the two ends. The CDR3 region has the DNA TGCGCCAGCAGCTCGGACAATTTCTCTGGAAACACCATATATTTT. This gives the protein CASSSDNFSGNTIYF.

V usage is TRBV21-1 and J usage is TRBJ1-2; the D segment call TRBD1 is taken from the table without a DNA check. TRBV21-1 is a documented pseudogene. This CDR3 spans 14 amino acids. The CDR3 region has the DNA TGTGCCAGCAGCACCCGGGACAGGGTCTATGGCTACACCTTC. It encodes CASSTRDRVYGYTF.

The gene calls are TRBV5-1 and TRBJ2-5; TRBD2 is a possible D gene (6 bases). Trimming stripped 4 bases from V and 5 bases from J, with 21 bases between. CDR1 SGHRS and CDR2 YFSETQ come from the germline V gene. There are 16 residues in the CDR3. The DNA of the CDR3 is TGCGCCAGCAGCCCCCTAGCGAGAGGGCCGGGGGAGACCCAGTACTTC. Amino acids: CASSPLARGPGETQYF.

This clone was detected only a few times. This chain joins TRBV20-1 and TRBJ1-3; the D gene is possibly TRBD1 (6 bases). Per germline, CDR1 DFQATT and CDR2 SNEGSKA (reference sequence). Trimming shortened V by 6 bases and J by 4 bases, and 19 bases separated the two germline ends. The CDR3 loop spans 15 amino acids. CDR3 nucleotide sequence: TGCAGTGCCAGTGCCGCAGGGGAAGTCGGAAACACCATATATTTT. Its translation is CSASAAGEVGNTIYF.

The gene calls are TRBV7-2 and TRBJ1-1; D perhaps matches TRBD1 (5 bases). CDR1 is SGHTA and CDR2 is FQGNSA in the germline V gene. This CDR3 has 13 amino acids. Trimming took 7 bases from V and 10 from J, leaving 19 bases between them. Written as DNA, the CDR3 is TGTGCCAGCAACATTAATACAGGTCCCCTAGCTTTCTTT. This codes for CASNINTGPLAFF. Full variable domain (outside the CDR3, taken from reference TRBV7-2 and TRBJ1-1): GAGVSQSPSNKVTEKGKDVELRCDPISGHTALYWYRQSLGQGLEFLIYFQGNSAPDKSGLPSDRFSAERTGGSVSTLTIQRTQQEDSAVYLCASNINTGPLAFFGQGTRLTVV.

Written as DNA, the CDR3 is TGTGCCAGCAGCGGAGGGGGCTGGGACACGTACACTGAAGCTTTCTTT. Translation: CASSGGGWDTYTEAFF. This chain uses TRBV9 with TRBJ1-1, with 7 bases identical to TRBD1. The J segment lost 3 bases and the V segment lost 3 bases, leaving 11 bases of the junction unmatched. The CDR3 has 16 amino acids. Germline CDR1 SGDLS, CDR2 YYNGEE.

The chain couples TRBV5-1 to TRBJ2-1; 10 positions agree with TRBD1. This CDR3 region has 16 residues. After removal of 1 base from V and 6 bases from J, the junction contained 7 bases not matched to a gene. The V gene's germline CDR1 is SGHRS and CDR2 YFSETQ. The CDR3 DNA is TGCGCCAGCAGCTTGCCTCGGACAGGGGGAACCAATGAGCAGTTCTTC. Residues: CASSLPRTGGTNEQFF.

This clone appeared a few times. The chain is built from TRBV4-1 and TRBJ2-3; D perhaps matches TRBD1 (5 bases). Trimming pared 2 bases from V and 1 base from J, leaving 7 bases between. This CDR3 has 14 residues. Germline V gene lookup returns CDR1 MGHRA and CDR2 YSYEKL. As DNA, the CDR3 is TGCGCCAGCAGCCAAAAACAGGGCACAGATACGCAGTATTTT. Amino acids: CASSQKQGTDTQYF.

The gene calls are TRBV7-3 and TRBJ1-2, with TRBD1 as a possible D gene (6 bases). V was clipped by 5 bases and J by 8 bases, with 15 bases between them. CDR1 is SGHTA, CDR2 FQGTGA, per germline. The CDR3 is 13 residues long. The CDR3 DNA is TGTGCCAGCAGCCCTGGACAGTTTAGAGGCTACACCTTC. Translated: CASSPGQFRGYTF.